This T cell receptor beta chain was profiled in a study of CD8+CD57+ T cells in acquired aplastic anemia. Germline CDR1 reads KGHDR; CDR2 reads SFDVKD. V was pared by 4 bases and J by 12 bases, with 11 bases between. This CDR3 comprises 12 residues. Patients sequenced had flow cytometry evidence of CD8+CD57+ cell expansion. Researchers used genomic DNA as the template to profile TCR beta VDJ and CDR3. TCRdb reprocessed the reads with MiXCR, giving one entry per CDR3 protein. The table has under 350,000 distinct CDR3 sequences, approximately 58% seen once. The material sequenced was sorted CD4+, CD8+, or CD8+CD57+ T cells (not recorded which) from PBMCs. The V and J genes are TRBV24-1 and TRBJ1-4; tentative D call: TRBD1 (5 bases). This clonotype originated in a human donor with aplastic anemia. DNA for the CDR3: TGTGCCACCAGTGAAGGACACAACGAACTGTTTTTT. Its protein is CATSEGHNELFF.